A selection of T cell receptor beta chains follows, all from one sample in a study of regulatory T cells in long-lasting Graves disease. One entry per CDR3 protein, called by TCRdb with MiXCR from the multiplex PCR reads. The sample yields under 450,000 distinct CDR3 sequences, about a quarter seen once. Here the sequenced sample was peripheral blood mononuclear cells (PBMCs), taken when the disease was refractory, from a patient treated with antithyroid drugs. These TCRs come from a female donor with Graves disease. Each CDR3 is given with its conserved first and last residue. The D gene is left open where the match is weak. Some rows mark clone size as missing; the rest say once, few, many or name a class of expanded clone.

len: 20; d_gene: TRBD1; v_gene: TRBV5-1; j_gene: TRBJ1-4; abundance: few; CDR3nt: TGCGCCAGCAGCCCGGTCGTCGGGACAGGGGACCTTGCAACTAATGAAAAACTGTTTTTT; CDR3aa: CASSPVVGTGDLATNEKLFF
len: 15; d_gene: TRBD1; v_gene: TRBV6-1; j_gene: TRBJ1-2; abundance: few; CDR3nt: TGTGCCAGCGGTAAACAGGGGCTCTTTAACTATGGCTACACCTTC; CDR3aa: CASGKQGLFNYGYTF
len: 14; d_gene: -; v_gene: TRBV20-1; j_gene: TRBJ1-5; abundance: -; CDR3nt: TGCAGTGCTATCGACCGGCTAGGCAATCAGCCCCAGCATTTT; CDR3aa: CSAIDRLGNQPQHF
len: 13; d_gene: TRBD1; v_gene: TRBV20-1; j_gene: TRBJ2-7; abundance: few; CDR3nt: TGCAGTGCTAGACCGCACAGGGGCTACGAGCAGTACTTC; CDR3aa: CSARPHRGYEQYF
len: 14; d_gene: -; v_gene: TRBV7-2; j_gene: TRBJ1-2; abundance: many; CDR3nt: TGTGCCAGCAGCTCCGCGGCCCTAAGCAATGGCTACACCTTC; CDR3aa: CASSSAALSNGYTF
len: 12; d_gene: -; v_gene: TRBV20-1; j_gene: TRBJ1-5; abundance: few; CDR3nt: TGCAGTGCCACCTTGGCAACCCAGCCCCAGCATTTT; CDR3aa: CSATLATQPQHF
len: 11; d_gene: -; v_gene: TRBV29-1; j_gene: TRBJ1-2; abundance: few; CDR3nt: TGCAGCGTTGAAGATTGGTATGGCTACACCTTC; CDR3aa: CSVEDWYGYTF
len: 18; d_gene: TRBD2; v_gene: TRBV6-1; j_gene: TRBJ2-5; abundance: many; CDR3nt: TGTGCCAGCCTGAAGTCGGCTAGCGGGAGGGCCCGCCAAGAGACCCAGTACTTC; CDR3aa: CASLKSASGRARQETQYF
len: 14; d_gene: TRBD2; v_gene: TRBV11-2; j_gene: TRBJ2-5; abundance: many; CDR3nt: TGTGCCAGCAGCTTAATGAGGGAGGGAGAGACCCAGTACTTC; CDR3aa: CASSLMREGETQYF
len: 14; d_gene: -; v_gene: TRBV5-1; j_gene: TRBJ2-7; abundance: -; CDR3nt: TGCGCCAGCAGCTCCACCCAGGGGTCCTACGAGCAGTACTTC; CDR3aa: CASSSTQGSYEQYF
len: 13; d_gene: -; v_gene: TRBV20-1; j_gene: TRBJ2-4; abundance: -; CDR3nt: TGCAGTGCTTTAGCGGCGCCCAAAAACATTCAGTACTTC; CDR3aa: CSALAAPKNIQYF
len: 15; d_gene: -; v_gene: TRBV12-3/TRBV12-4; j_gene: TRBJ1-1; abundance: few; CDR3nt: TGTGCCAGCAGTCAAGTGCCGGGGGGGATTACTGAAGCTTTCTTT; CDR3aa: CASSQVPGGITEAFF
len: 13; d_gene: TRBD1; v_gene: TRBV2; j_gene: TRBJ2-7; abundance: many; CDR3nt: TGTGCCAGCAGTGGACAGGGGAATGGCGAGCAGTACTTC; CDR3aa: CASSGQGNGEQYF
len: 13; d_gene: TRBD1; v_gene: TRBV7-3; j_gene: TRBJ2-5; abundance: many; CDR3nt: TGTGCCAGCAGCCAGAACAGGGGGGAGACCCAGTACTTC; CDR3aa: CASSQNRGETQYF
len: 13; d_gene: -; v_gene: TRBV27; j_gene: TRBJ2-7; abundance: many; CDR3nt: TGTGCCAGCAGTGAACAGGGTATCCACGAGCAGTACTTC; CDR3aa: CASSEQGIHEQYF
len: 15; d_gene: -; v_gene: TRBV7-3; j_gene: TRBJ2-1; abundance: -; CDR3nt: TGTGCCAGCAGCGCCAGGTGGGGACTCTACAATGAGCAGTTCTTC; CDR3aa: CASSARWGLYNEQFF
len: 15; d_gene: -; v_gene: TRBV7-9; j_gene: TRBJ1-5; abundance: -; CDR3nt: TGTGCCAGCAGCCCCGCCGGGACAAGCAATCAGCCCCAGCATTTT; CDR3aa: CASSPAGTSNQPQHF
len: 13; d_gene: -; v_gene: TRBV11-1; j_gene: TRBJ1-1; abundance: many; CDR3nt: TGTGCCAGCAGAAGGGTGAAGAACACTGAAGCTTTCTTT; CDR3aa: CASRRVKNTEAFF
len: 16; d_gene: -; v_gene: TRBV7-9; j_gene: TRBJ2-7; abundance: -; CDR3nt: TGTGCCAGCAGCTTACCCGCGGGTAGCCTGTCCTACGAGCAGTACTTC; CDR3aa: CASSLPAGSLSYEQYF
len: 16; d_gene: TRBD2; v_gene: TRBV5-1; j_gene: TRBJ2-2; abundance: few; CDR3nt: TGCGCCAGCAGCTTTCCTAGCGGGAGGAGGACCGGGGAGCTGTTTTTT; CDR3aa: CASSFPSGRRTGELFF
len: 15; d_gene: TRBD1; v_gene: TRBV12-3/TRBV12-4; j_gene: TRBJ2-7; abundance: many; CDR3nt: TGTGCCAGCAGTCTTCCAGGGGGCTCCGCCTACGAGCAGTACTTC; CDR3aa: CASSLPGGSAYEQYF
len: 15; d_gene: TRBD2; v_gene: TRBV7-9; j_gene: TRBJ2-1; abundance: -; CDR3nt: TGTGCCAGCAGCCTTACTAGCGCTACCTACAATGAGCAGTTCTTC; CDR3aa: CASSLTSATYNEQFF
len: 12; d_gene: TRBD1; v_gene: TRBV20-1; j_gene: TRBJ2-7; abundance: many; CDR3nt: TGCAGTGCGCGACAGGGACCCTACGAGCAGTACTTC; CDR3aa: CSARQGPYEQYF
len: 12; d_gene: -; v_gene: TRBV3-1; j_gene: TRBJ2-7; abundance: many; CDR3nt: TGTGCCAGCAGCCAAACCGAGGGTTATAGGTACTTC; CDR3aa: CASSQTEGYRYF
len: 16; d_gene: TRBD2; v_gene: TRBV6-1; j_gene: TRBJ2-5; abundance: -; CDR3nt: TGTGCCAGCAGAGGCGGGGAGGGAATGACCGAAGAGACCCAGTACTTC; CDR3aa: CASRGGEGMTEETQYF
len: 13; d_gene: -; v_gene: TRBV30; j_gene: TRBJ2-7; abundance: -; CDR3nt: TGTGCCTGGAGTCCCAGCTTTGTCGGCGAGCAGTACTTC; CDR3aa: CAWSPSFVGEQYF
len: 14; d_gene: -; v_gene: TRBV7-9; j_gene: TRBJ1-1; abundance: many; CDR3nt: TGTGCCAGCAGCTTAGCGTGGGGCCGGACTGAAGCTTTCTTT; CDR3aa: CASSLAWGRTEAFF
len: 16; d_gene: -; v_gene: TRBV20-1; j_gene: TRBJ1-5; abundance: many; CDR3nt: TGCAGTGCTATCCCCCCCGAGGGTAAGAGCAATCAGCCCCAGCATTTT; CDR3aa: CSAIPPEGKSNQPQHF
len: 12; d_gene: -; v_gene: TRBV20-1; j_gene: TRBJ2-5; abundance: few; CDR3nt: TGCAGTTCCTCACTAGGACAAGAGACCCAGTACTTC; CDR3aa: CSSSLGQETQYF
len: 12; d_gene: -; v_gene: TRBV5-1; j_gene: TRBJ2-7; abundance: -; CDR3nt: TGTGCCAGCAGTCCTTTCCTCGGGGAGCAGTACTTC; CDR3aa: CASSPFLGEQYF
len: 14; d_gene: TRBD2; v_gene: TRBV11-2; j_gene: TRBJ2-5; abundance: -; CDR3nt: TGTGCCAGCAGCTTAGACTTTGCGGGAGAGGGCCAGTACTTC; CDR3aa: CASSLDFAGEGQYF
len: 18; d_gene: TRBD2; v_gene: TRBV28; j_gene: TRBJ2-7; abundance: many; CDR3nt: TGTGCCAGCAGCCATACATTCCCCTCCACTAGCGGGGGCTACGAGCAGTACTTC; CDR3aa: CASSHTFPSTSGGYEQYF
len: 17; d_gene: TRBD1; v_gene: TRBV6-9; j_gene: TRBJ1-5; abundance: -; CDR3nt: TGTGCCAGCAGTTCTGACGGCTCCGGGGCAGGGGGGCAGCCCCAGCATTTT; CDR3aa: CASSSDGSGAGGQPQHF
len: 13; d_gene: -; v_gene: TRBV14; j_gene: TRBJ1-3; abundance: many; CDR3nt: TGTGCCAGCAGCCGTATCTCTGGAAACACCATATATTTT; CDR3aa: CASSRISGNTIYF
len: 13; d_gene: -; v_gene: TRBV20-1; j_gene: TRBJ2-3; abundance: -; CDR3nt: TGCAGTGCCCCCCGGGAGAGCACAGATACGCAGTATTTT; CDR3aa: CSAPRESTDTQYF
len: 15; d_gene: -; v_gene: TRBV20-1; j_gene: TRBJ1-2; abundance: -; CDR3nt: TGCAGTGCTAGAATCCCTATGGACAGAAACTATGGCTACACCTTC; CDR3aa: CSARIPMDRNYGYTF
len: 11; d_gene: -; v_gene: TRBV2; j_gene: TRBJ1-2; abundance: many; CDR3nt: TGTGCCAGCAGTGACACACAAGGCTACACCTTC; CDR3aa: CASSDTQGYTF